These 26 T cell receptor beta chains share one sample of origin, sequenced in a study of human T cells and chemical hapten exposure. TCRdb reprocessed the RACE reads via MiXCR and lists one record per CDR3 protein. The sample records some 79,000 distinct CDR3 sequences, about 9.4% being singletons. Time point in this sample: patch test 2, 6 weeks after DPC sensitization. The treatment: therapeutic diphenylcyclopropenone sensitization with weekly scalp DPC. Sequencing used whole blood, obtained in connection with sensitization to the hapten diphenylcyclopropenone (DPC). Every receptor here comes from a woman aged 45-60 years with alopecia areata. Some clones in this sample may be carry-over from other donors' samples.

J is TRBJ2-7 and V is TRBV3-1; TRBD1 is a possible D gene (6 bases). CDR3 length equals 13 residues. The ends were cut back, 9 bases at V and 2 bases at J, with 14 bases in the middle. Germline CDR1 and CDR2: LGHDT and YNNKEL (reference sequence). The CDR3 loop reads CASSGTFTYEQYF. The CDR3, as DNA: TGTGCCAGTTCGGGGACATTTACCTACGAGCAGTACTTC.

The J gene is TRBJ2-1, the V gene TRBV9; D is unclear. This CDR3 is 13 amino acids long. Germline loops: CDR1 SGDLS, CDR2 YYNGEE. The V and J ends lost 2 bases and 6 bases respectively, with 9 bases between them. In DNA form, the CDR3 reads TGTGCCAGCAGCGTTCTTAGCCGCAATGAGCAGTTCTTC. Translated, it gives CASSVLSRNEQFF.

This clonotype appeared a few times. V usage is TRBV27 and J usage is TRBJ2-7; D remains ambiguous. The CDR3 covers 14 residues. The germline CDR1 and CDR2 sequences are MNHEY and SMNVEV (reference sequence). The ends were cut back, 5 bases at V and 3 bases at J, with 14 bases in the middle. The CDR3 spells CASSPTQVLYEQYF. The CDR3 nucleotides read TGTGCCAGCAGTCCGACGCAAGTACTCTACGAGCAGTACTTC.

This clonotype was counted at least ten times. This CDR3 is CASSPGASYEQYF. In nucleotides, the CDR3 is TGTGCCAGCAGCCCCGGGGCTTCCTACGAGCAGTACTTC. The genes are TRBV3-1 and TRBJ2-7; perhaps D is TRBD1 or TRBD2 (5 bases each). CDR1 is LGHDT, CDR2 YNNKEL, per germline (reference sequence). The CDR3 is made up of 13 amino acids. Between the trimmed V and J ends, which lost 4 bases and 1 base, there was a span of 8 bases.

CDR3 sequence: CASSPTRSNEQFF. The CDR3 DNA follows: TGTGCCAGCAGTCCTACTAGGTCCAATGAGCAGTTCTTC. The chain combines TRBV2 with TRBJ2-1; D might be TRBD2 (5 bases). Germline CDR1 and CDR2: SNHLY and FYNNEI. CDR3 length equals 13 residues. V was shortened by 5 bases and J by 6 bases, with 11 bases between the two germline ends.

This clonotype was recorded many times. The chain links TRBV2 to TRBJ1-2; the D is unclear. In germline, CDR1 is SNHLY, CDR2 FYNNEI. The CDR3 covers 12 residues. Trimming cost V 4 bases and J 2 bases, with 5 bases left between them. The CDR3 DNA sequence: TGTGCCAGCAGTGCCGGGAACTATGGCTACACCTTC. Protein product: CASSAGNYGYTF.

There are many counts of this clonotype. The chain carries TRBV2 and TRBJ1-1; D remains unclear. Per the germline V gene, CDR1 is SNHLY and CDR2 is FYNNEI. The V end lost 2 bases, the J end lost 3 bases, and 22 bases lay between the germline ends. The CDR3 covers 18 residues. The CDR3 nucleotides are TGTGCCAGCAGTGAAATTGCTGGGCTTAATAGAGGAGACACTGAAGCTTTCTTT. Amino acid sequence: CASSEIAGLNRGDTEAFF.

The chain employs TRBV20-1 and TRBJ2-3; D is ambiguous. Germline V gives CDR1 DFQATT, CDR2 SNEGSKA (reference sequence). The CDR3 totals 12 residues. V was cut by 3 bases and J by 4 bases, with 8 bases left in between. CDR3 DNA sequence: TGCAGTGCTAGTCTGGTCGCAGATACGCAGTATTTT. Amino acid sequence: CSASLVADTQYF.

This clonotype was picked up a small number of times. The V gene is TRBV19, the J gene TRBJ2-1; the D is unclear. The V end lost 2 bases, the J end lost 0 bases, and 8 bases lay between the germline ends. This CDR3 contains 15 residues. The germline V gene has CDR1 LNHDA and CDR2 SQIVND (reference sequence). In nucleotides, the CDR3 is TGTGCCAGTAGTATAACCTGGAGCTCCTACAATGAGCAGTTCTTC. Protein sequence: CASSITWSSYNEQFF.

A single count supports this clonotype. The V call is TRBV2, the J call TRBJ2-1; possible D gene TRBD2, 7 bases. Looked up from germline, CDR1 is SNHLY and CDR2 is FYNNEI. CDR3 length equals 16 residues. V lost 2 bases and J lost 3, with 14 bases in between. CDR3 in amino acids: CASSELRGRGYNEQFF. The CDR3 DNA follows: TGTGCCAGCAGTGAATTGCGGGGGCGGGGCTACAATGAGCAGTTCTTC.

This clonotype has more than one count but fewer than ten. V gene TRBV29-1 combines with J gene TRBJ1-2; 8 nucleotides align to TRBD1. V dropped 2 bases and J dropped 9; count of bases not matched to a gene: 8. CDR1 SQVTM and CDR2 ANQGSEA come from the germline V gene. The length of the CDR3 is 13 residues. CDR3 DNA sequence: TGCAGCGTTGAAACAGGGGGAATCCTTCGCTACACCTTC. Translation gives CSVETGGILRYTF.

This clonotype was observed many times. The J gene is TRBJ2-7, the V gene TRBV5-1; no clear D gene. CDR1 and CDR2 (germline): SGHRS, YFSETQ. V was pared by 0 bases and J by 0 bases, with 16 bases between. The CDR3 extends over 17 amino acids. The CDR3 bases are TGCGCCAGCAGCTTGGTTCTAGGCGGAATATCCTCCTACGAGCAGTACTTC. Its translation: CASSLVLGGISSYEQYF.

The chain carries TRBV7-2 and TRBJ2-1; TRBD2 matches at 11 bases. The CDR3 extends over 15 amino acids. Losses at the gene ends were 5 bases for V and 6 bases for J; bases not matched to a gene: 6. The V gene's germline CDR1 is SGHTA and CDR2 FQGNSA. The CDR3 protein is CASSTGLAASNEQFF. Written as DNA, the CDR3 is TGTGCCAGCAGCACGGGACTAGCGGCCAGCAATGAGCAGTTCTTC.

This clonotype was detected a few times. This rearrangement joins TRBV11-3 to TRBJ2-1; 9 nucleotides match TRBD2. CDR3 length equals 13 residues. Trimming took 5 bases from V and 9 from J; bases not matched to a gene: 5. CDR1 is SGHNT, CDR2 YENEEA, per germline. CDR3 protein: CASSPGLAGEQFF. The DNA for the CDR3 is TGTGCCAGCAGCCCGGGACTAGCTGGTGAGCAGTTCTTC.

This clonotype was detected only a few times. The chain joins TRBV9 to TRBJ1-5, with D maybe TRBD1 (6 bases). Germline values: CDR1 SGDLS, CDR2 YYNGEE. Trimming stripped 2 bases from V and 0 bases from J, with 15 bases between. CDR3 length equals 17 residues. CDR3 in amino acids: CASSVRPQQGSNQPQHF. The CDR3 region has the DNA TGTGCCAGCAGCGTTCGTCCCCAACAGGGTAGCAATCAGCCCCAGCATTTT.

The gene calls are TRBV5-4 and TRBJ1-4; possibly TRBD1 for D (5 bases). Trimming pared 3 bases from V and 12 bases from J, leaving 12 bases between. Germline V gene data show CDR1 as SGHNT and CDR2 as YYREEE (reference sequence). CDR3 size: 12 residues. CDR3 protein: CASSSQGGELFF. CDR3 nucleotides: TGTGCCAGCAGCTCGCAGGGTGGGGAACTGTTTTTT.

There are many counts of this clonotype. The chain uses TRBV7-6 and TRBJ2-1; no definite D call. With 5 bases removed from V and 11 bases from J, the gap between germline ends came to 25 bases. The CDR3 length is 16 residues. Per the germline V gene, CDR1 is SGHVS and CDR2 is FNYEAQ. Here the CDR3 reads CASSPQDGSPGMKQFF. The DNA for the CDR3 is TGTGCCAGCAGCCCCCAAGACGGGTCGCCCGGAATGAAGCAGTTCTTC.

This clonotype has a handful of counts. This chain links TRBV19 with TRBJ2-3; D perhaps matches TRBD2 (6 bases). Germline CDR1 reads LNHDA; CDR2 reads SQIVND (reference sequence). Trimming removed 5 bases from V and 1 base from J, with 7 bases in between. The CDR3 runs to 13 residues. In DNA, the CDR3 is TGTGCCAGTAGTTCGGGGGGCACAGATACGCAGTATTTT. Translating it yields CASSSGGTDTQYF.

This clonotype was detected ten times or more. The chain uses TRBV5-4 and TRBJ2-4; D unresolved. Germline CDR1 SGHNT, CDR2 YYREEE (reference sequence). The CDR3 length is 15 residues. Trimming pared 0 bases from V and 0 bases from J, leaving 7 bases between. The CDR3 protein is CASSLGHLAKNIQYF. CDR3 nucleotides: TGTGCCAGCAGCTTGGGACATCTAGCCAAAAACATTCAGTACTTC. The entire variable domain, with the rest obtained from reference TRBV5-4 and TRBJ2-4, is as follows: ETGVTQSPTHLIKTRGQQVTLRCSSQSGHNTVSWYQQALGQGPQFIFQYYREEENGRGNFPPRFSGLQFPNYSSELNVNALELDDSALYLCASSLGHLAKNIQYFGAGTRLSVL.

The sample holds many counts of this clonotype. The genes are TRBV6-5 and TRBJ2-4; TRBD1 is a possible D gene (6 bases). Trimming cost V 5 bases and J 5 bases, with 13 bases left between them. Germline V gene sequence: CDR1 MNHEY, CDR2 SVGAGI. The CDR3 runs to 14 residues. The CDR3 loop is CASSKQGYQNIQYF. The CDR3 DNA is TGTGCCAGCAGTAAACAGGGTTACCAAAACATTCAGTACTTC.

This clonotype appeared many times. The rearrangement links TRBV6-2 or TRBV6-3 to TRBJ2-1; D not resolved. CDR1 and CDR2 (germline): MNHEY, SVGEGT. Trimming shortened V by 4 bases and J by 0 bases, and 13 bases separated the two germline ends. This CDR3 spans 16 amino acids. The CDR3 sequence is CASSSQRVNSYNEQFF. DNA for the CDR3: TGTGCCAGCAGTTCCCAGAGAGTAAACTCCTACAATGAGCAGTTCTTC.

J is TRBJ1-1 and V is TRBV25-1; D unresolved. This CDR3 comprises 13 residues. Between the trimmed V and J ends, which lost 7 bases and 2 bases, there was a span of 11 bases. The germline gives CDR1 MGHDK, CDR2 SYGVNS. The CDR3 loop is CASTTWANTEAFF. CDR3 in DNA: TGTGCCAGCACAACTTGGGCAAACACTGAAGCTTTCTTT.

This clonotype was observed many times. Here the CDR3 DNA reads TGCAGCGTTGGTCAGGGGGGTTGGAATGAGCAGTTCTTC. Translated: CSVGQGGWNEQFF. The J gene is TRBJ2-1, the V gene TRBV29-1; possibly TRBD1 for D (7 bases). The CDR3 spans 13 residues. Trimming shortened V by 4 bases and J by 7 bases, and 14 bases separated the two germline ends. From germline, CDR1 is SQVTM and CDR2 ANQGSEA.

This clonotype showed up just a few times. V and J are TRBV27 and TRBJ1-5, with TRBD1 identical over 9 bases. Germline V lookup: CDR1 MNHEY, CDR2 SMNVEV (reference sequence). The trim removed 6 bases at V and 3 bases at J, leaving 9 bases unmatched. The CDR3 is made up of 16 amino acids. In nucleotides, the CDR3 is TGTGCCAGCAGAAAACAACAGGGGGCCCCCAATCAGCCCCAGCATTTT. It is translated as CASRKQQGAPNQPQHF.

This clonotype was seen at least ten times. This chain uses TRBV20-1 with TRBJ1-5, with 7 bases identical to TRBD1. CDR3 length equals 18 residues. Unmatched junction bases numbered 18, after V lost 0 bases and J lost 7 bases. Per the germline V gene, CDR1 is DFQATT and CDR2 is SNEGSKA (reference sequence). The CDR3 coding sequence is TGCAGTGCTAGAGATATCCCGACAGGGTATGACCTGCTCCAGCCCCAGCATTTT. Protein product: CSARDIPTGYDLLQPQHF.

This clonotype has a count of ten or more. The J gene is TRBJ1-1, the V gene TRBV7-6, with a possible D match to TRBD1 (5 bases). CDR1 is SGHVS and CDR2 is FNYEAQ in the germline V gene. The CDR3 is made up of 14 amino acids. V dropped 7 bases and J dropped 4 bases, with 16 bases sitting between them. The CDR3 sequence: CASIPAGGVTEAFF. CDR3 nucleotides: TGTGCCAGCATCCCTGCCGGGGGAGTCACTGAAGCTTTCTTT.